A selection of T cell receptor beta chains follows, all from one sample in a study of response to subunit inactivated influenza vaccine. One entry per CDR3 protein, called by TCRdb with MiXCR from the RT-PCR reads. The sample contains a few hundred thousand distinct CDR3 sequences, just over 20% of which appear only once. Here the sequenced sample was PBMCs from blood, taken about 20 months after vaccination. The receptors derive from a man between 50 and 75 years old who received an inactivated influenza vaccine. Both conserved end residues are part of each CDR3. Fields, in order: V gene, CDR3 length, CDR3 protein.

>TRBV20-1|17
CSARTPLAALSVLEQFF
>TRBV4-2|16
CASSPGLARSTDTQYF
>TRBV6-5|15
CASSSRGGSQETQYF
>TRBV5-1|17
CASSLEPGQGSNSPLHF
>TRBV5-5|17
CASSLVPRPHAGNTIYF
>TRBV4-3|15
CASSRTMDGNSPLHF
>TRBV4-3|17
CASSHVFGGLSGNTIYF
>TRBV20-1|13
CSARGTGNSPLHF
>TRBV24-1|15
CATSDFRDGNYGYTF
>TRBV12-3/TRBV12-4|14
CASSFGLAGSEQFF
>TRBV4-3|19
CASSQEKGTRFSGANVLTF
>TRBV4-3|15
CASSQEGGSYNEQFF
>TRBV15|12
CATSRDGRGYTF
>TRBV25-1|13
CASSEPGLATQYF
>TRBV18|17
CASSPISGVATNEKLFF
>TRBV9|15
CASSVGALATDTQYF
>TRBV30|14
CAWSELAASNEQFF
>TRBV12-3/TRBV12-4|13
CASRERLAYEQFF
>TRBV30|13
CAWSFGQNYEQYF
>TRBV3-1|15
CASSLAGQGGEKLFF
>TRBV14|17
CASSQEGTGNSWAEAFF
>TRBV3-1|15
CASSQDLYMRETQYF
>TRBV5-1|20
CASSLRSGRGNAGYNSPLHF
>TRBV20-1|15
CSATTGGHPNTEAFF
>TRBV19|16
CASRPAAGYSNQPQHF
>TRBV19|14
CASSPYVLKDTQYF
>TRBV6-2/TRBV6-3|14
CAIAGSLAKNIQYF
>TRBV9|16
CASSVGLAGVYNEQFF
>TRBV10-3|14
CAISDDSYNSPLHF
>TRBV24-1|15
CATSAWTGGLYEQYF
>TRBV7-2|14
CASSLVSRGATQYF
>TRBV24-1|16
CATSDSLALAYNEQFF
>TRBV19|16
CASKPTPIYSHQPQHF
>TRBV29-1|13
CSAGQGMNTEAFF
>TRBV20-1|13
CSADLRGLGEAFF
>TRBV20-1|15
CSASQRGGFTDTQYF
>TRBV20-1|13
CSAARTSGAGAFF
>TRBV5-1|14
CASSTGRGDNEQFF
>TRBV3-1|13
CASSQDSNQPQHF
>TRBV24-1|15
CATSEEGRINEKLFF
>TRBV4-3|17
CASSQDLRGGAKNTQYF
>TRBV5-5|14
CASSLAGNNYGYTF
>TRBV15|17
CATSSQTGTPIWDTIYF
>TRBV12-3/TRBV12-4|15
CASSLGRVSYNEQFF